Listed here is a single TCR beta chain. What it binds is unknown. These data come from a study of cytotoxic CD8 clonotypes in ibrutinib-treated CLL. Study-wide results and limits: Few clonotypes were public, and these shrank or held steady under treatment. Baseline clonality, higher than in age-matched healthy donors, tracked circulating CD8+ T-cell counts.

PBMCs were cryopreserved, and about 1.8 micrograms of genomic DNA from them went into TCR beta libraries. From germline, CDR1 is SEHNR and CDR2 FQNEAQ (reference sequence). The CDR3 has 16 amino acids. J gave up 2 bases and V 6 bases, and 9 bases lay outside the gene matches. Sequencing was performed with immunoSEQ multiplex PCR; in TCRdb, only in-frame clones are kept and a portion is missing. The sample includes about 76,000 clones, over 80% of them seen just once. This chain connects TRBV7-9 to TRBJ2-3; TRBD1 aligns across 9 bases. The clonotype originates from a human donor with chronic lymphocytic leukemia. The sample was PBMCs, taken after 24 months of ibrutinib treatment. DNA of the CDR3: TGTGCCAGCAGAGCCTCTGGGACAGGGAACACAGATACGCAGTATTTT. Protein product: CASRASGTGNTDTQYF.